The present TCR beta chain was sequenced within a study of CDR3 diversity in severe acne. TCRdb reprocessed the PCR reads with MiXCR, giving one entry per CDR3 protein. The repertoire holds tens of thousands of distinct CDR3 sequences, with over 40% as singletons. This CDR3 is 15 amino acids long. Germline assignment: CDR1 SGHTA and CDR2 FQGTGA. Deletions cut 4 bases from V and 4 bases from J, with 16 bases between. This TCR came from a male donor in good health, without acne. Sequenced: blood. The J gene is TRBJ1-1, the V gene TRBV7-3; tentatively, D is TRBD1 (5 bases). The CDR3: CASSSSGAGVTEAFF. The DNA of the CDR3 is TGTGCCAGCAGCTCCTCCGGGGCCGGGGTCACTGAAGCTTTCTTT.